These T cell receptor beta chains were read from a single sample in a study of early T cells in non-severe SARS-CoV-2 infection. TCRdb reprocessed the 5' RACE reads with MiXCR, giving one entry per CDR3 protein. Of about 83,000 distinct CDR3 sequences in the sample, approximately 13% were seen once. The sequencing input was whole blood. These receptors were taken from an adult who was a healthcare worker with PCR-confirmed SARS-CoV-2 infection or an uninfected control (not recorded which). CDR3s include the opening cysteine and the closing phenylalanine or tryptophan. Fields, in order: clone size, J gene, D gene, V gene, CDR3 length, CDR3 DNA, CDR3 protein. A D gene is named only where the DNA matches it firmly. The size entry is marked missing in some rows and otherwise reads once, few, many or a size class.

size: NA; J: TRBJ2-1; D: NA; V: TRBV6-5; length: 14; DNA: TGTGCCAGCAGTTACTCGGCCAACGGGGATGAGCAGTTCTTC; CDR3: CASSYSANGDEQFF
size: many; J: TRBJ2-3; D: TRBD2; V: TRBV9; length: 16; DNA: TGTGCCAGCAGCGTAGTGATAGCGGGGGGCACAGATACGCAGTATTTT; CDR3: CASSVVIAGGTDTQYF
size: NA; J: TRBJ2-7; D: NA; V: TRBV29-1; length: 13; DNA: TGCAGCGTTGATAGCGGTCCGGGCTACGAGCAGTACTTC; CDR3: CSVDSGPGYEQYF
size: NA; J: TRBJ2-3; D: TRBD2; V: TRBV20-1; length: 16; DNA: TGCAGTGCCGACCCCCTGTCAGCGGGGGTCACAGATACGCAGTATTTT; CDR3: CSADPLSAGVTDTQYF
size: NA; J: TRBJ1-2; D: TRBD1; V: TRBV14; length: 17; DNA: TGTGCCAGCAGCCTGACGGGACAGGGCCCGCCACTATATGGCTACACCTTC; CDR3: CASSLTGQGPPLYGYTF
size: few; J: TRBJ2-5; D: NA; V: TRBV6-6; length: 13; DNA: TGTGCCAGCAGAAGGGATGTAAAAGAGACCCAGTACTTC; CDR3: CASRRDVKETQYF
size: many; J: TRBJ1-5; D: TRBD1; V: TRBV12-3/TRBV12-4; length: 13; DNA: TGTGCCAGCAGTGACAGGGGCAATCAGCCCCAGCATTTT; CDR3: CASSDRGNQPQHF
size: few; J: TRBJ2-1; D: NA; V: TRBV7-6; length: 13; DNA: TGTGCCAGCCAAGGAGACAGTTACAATGAGCAGTTCTTC; CDR3: CASQGDSYNEQFF
size: many; J: TRBJ2-1; D: NA; V: TRBV30; length: 13; DNA: TGTGCCTGGAGTGGGGGGGATAACAATGAGCAGTTCTTC; CDR3: CAWSGGDNNEQFF
size: NA; J: TRBJ1-1; D: NA; V: TRBV5-8; length: 16; DNA: TGTGCCAGCAGCAGGGGCGGGGGCTGGGAGAACACTGAAGCTTTCTTT; CDR3: CASSRGGGWENTEAFF
size: few; J: TRBJ1-2; D: TRBD1; V: TRBV7-9; length: 13; DNA: TGTGCCAGCAGACCCGGGACAGGGACTGGCTACACCTTC; CDR3: CASRPGTGTGYTF
size: many; J: TRBJ2-5; D: TRBD2; V: TRBV7-2; length: 15; DNA: TGTGCCAGCAGCTTGGCTAGCGGGAGTCAAGAGACCCAGTACTTC; CDR3: CASSLASGSQETQYF
size: many; J: TRBJ2-1; D: TRBD2; V: TRBV24-1; length: 13; DNA: TGTGCCACCGCGGCGGGGGGGAGAGGAGAGCAGTTCTTC; CDR3: CATAAGGRGEQFF
size: many; J: TRBJ1-5; D: NA; V: TRBV6-1; length: 14; DNA: TGTGCCAGCAGTGAAGGGTACAGCAATCAGCCCCAGCATTTT; CDR3: CASSEGYSNQPQHF
size: many; J: TRBJ2-7; D: NA; V: TRBV6-5; length: 13; DNA: TGTGCCAGCAGTTACCGGGTTAGCTACGAGCAGTACTTC; CDR3: CASSYRVSYEQYF
size: many; J: TRBJ1-2; D: NA; V: TRBV7-9; length: 13; DNA: TGTGCCAGCAGCGTATCTGTATACTATGGCTACACCTTC; CDR3: CASSVSVYYGYTF
size: many; J: TRBJ2-5; D: NA; V: TRBV11-2; length: 14; DNA: TGTGCCAGCAGCAGAGGGACTGCCCAAGAGACCCAGTACTTC; CDR3: CASSRGTAQETQYF
size: many; J: TRBJ2-7; D: TRBD1; V: TRBV20-1; length: 14; DNA: TGCAGTGCTAGAGACCCTTTGACAGGGCACGAGCAGTACTTC; CDR3: CSARDPLTGHEQYF
size: NA; J: TRBJ2-1; D: TRBD2; V: TRBV9; length: 16; DNA: TGTGCCAGCAGCGGGTCTAGCGGGGGGGCCCTTTGGGAGCAGTTCTTC; CDR3: CASSGSSGGALWEQFF
size: many; J: TRBJ1-6; D: NA; V: TRBV24-1; length: 17; DNA: TGTGCCACCAGTGATTGGGACTGGGACTCCTATAATTCACCCCTCCACTTT; CDR3: CATSDWDWDSYNSPLHF